The rows below give T cell receptor beta chains drawn from one sample of a study of T-cell reconstitution after alpha-beta-depleted transplantation in children. A single record per CDR3 protein comes from TCRdb applying MiXCR to the PCR reads. The sample consists of some 300,000 distinct CDR3 sequences, around 10% of them appearing once. The sequenced sample was PBMCs, obtained before TCRalphabeta/CD19-depleted stem cell transplant. The origin of the receptors is a boy under two years old with acute myeloid leukemia, due to receive a stem cell transplant. The CDR3 runs from the conserved cysteine through the conserved F or W. The D gene is left open where the match is weak. The size of a clone is reported for some rows only, either as once, few or many, or as a class for expanded clones.

J,D,size,V,DNA,CDR3
TRBJ2-7,.,.,TRBV4-2,TGTGCCAGCGGAACGAGACTCCTTTCCTACGAGCAGTACTTC,CASGTRLLSYEQYF
TRBJ2-1,TRBD2,many,TRBV7-6,TGTGCCAGCAGCTCCCAGCGGGGGCGGGGCAATGAGCAGTTCTTC,CASSSQRGRGNEQFF
TRBJ2-3,TRBD1,.,TRBV5-6,TGTGCCAGCAGCCCAGGGACAGCAGATACGCAGTATTTT,CASSPGTADTQYF
TRBJ1-1,.,few,TRBV7-9,TGTGCCAGCAGCTTAAGGGAGATGAACACTGAAGCTTTCTTT,CASSLREMNTEAFF
TRBJ2-3,.,many,TRBV9,TGTGCCAGCAGCGTAGACGGGGGAACAGATACGCAGTATTTT,CASSVDGGTDTQYF
TRBJ2-7,TRBD2,many,TRBV29-1,TGCAGCGTTGAGCGGGAGGCGGGCTACGAGCAGTACTTC,CSVEREAGYEQYF
TRBJ2-7,.,many,TRBV5-1,TGCGCCAGCAGCTTTGGACAGTACTACGAGCAGTACTTC,CASSFGQYYEQYF
TRBJ2-4,TRBD1,many,TRBV29-1,TGCAGCGTCGGGGCCGGGACAGGGGGGCACATTCAGTACTTC,CSVGAGTGGHIQYF
TRBJ2-1,TRBD2,few,TRBV20-1,TGCAGTGCTAGAGCCTTCGGGGGGGGATCCTACAATGAGCAGTTCTTC,CSARAFGGGSYNEQFF
TRBJ2-3,.,.,TRBV29-1,TGCAGCGTTGATGGTGTAACAGATACGCAGTATTTT,CSVDGVTDTQYF
TRBJ2-3,.,.,TRBV19,TGTGCCAGTAGTTCAATGGACCCAGATACGCAGTATTTT,CASSSMDPDTQYF